The 28 T cell receptor beta chains below come from one sample, sequenced in a study of Tregs in tolerant kidney transplant recipients. Here immunoSEQ multiplex PCR was the method, and the copy in TCRdb shows in-frame clones only, minus some. This repertoire shows approximately 100,000 clones, over 85% found once; its top ten account for 0.4% to 0.55%. Material: CD4+ T cells from blood, obtained before the transplant. These receptors were collected from a human donor who received a combined kidney and bone marrow transplant.

The sample holds one count of this clone. The gene calls are TRBV7-6 and TRBJ2-1, with 9 bases identical to TRBD2. The CDR3 covers 19 residues. The junction had 10 bases not matched to a gene; V was cut back by 1 base and J by 0 bases. CDR1 and CDR2 (germline): SGHVS, FNYEAQ. CDR3 DNA sequence: TGTGCCAGCAGCTTAGATTCCCGGGCTAGCGGGATCTCCTACAATGAGCAGTTCTTC. Translation: CASSLDSRASGISYNEQFF.

This chain uses TRBV11-2 with TRBJ2-5; TRBD1 might be the D (5 bases). From germline, CDR1 is SGHAT and CDR2 FQNNGV. The CDR3 is made up of 14 amino acids. Trimming pared 0 bases from V and 12 bases from J, leaving 17 bases between. This CDR3 reads CASSLDLGPRGKYF. The CDR3 DNA reads as TGTGCCAGCAGCTTAGATCTCGGGCCAAGGGGCAAGTACTTC.

The chain employs TRBV19 and TRBJ2-1; TRBD1 aligns across 8 bases. Per the germline V gene, CDR1 is LNHDA and CDR2 is SQIVND (reference sequence). J lost 4 bases, V lost 7 bases, and 6 bases had no gene match. The CDR3 is 14 residues long. The CDR3 sequence is CASNSQGAYNEQFF. CDR3 coding DNA: TGTGCCAGTAATTCCCAGGGGGCTTACAATGAGCAGTTCTTC.

The V gene is TRBV29-1, the J gene TRBJ2-2; TRBD1 matches at 10 bases. The CDR3 is 14 amino acids. CDR1 is SQVTM, CDR2 ANQGSEA, per germline. Germline trimming cut 4 bases from V and 2 bases from J; bases unmatched to any gene: 1. In DNA form, the CDR3 reads TGCAGCGTTGGACAGGGGGCCAACACCGGGGAGCTGTTTTTT. It is translated as CSVGQGANTGELFF.

The chain joins TRBV7-6 to TRBJ2-1; 7 bases fit TRBD2. V trimming: 5 bases; J trimming: 6 bases; junction bases outside the gene matches: 10. The CDR3 loop spans 15 amino acids. Germline lookup yields CDR1 SGHVS and CDR2 FNYEAQ. The chain's CDR3 is CASSPGSGIINEQFF. The CDR3 DNA follows: TGTGCCAGCAGCCCGGGGAGCGGGATTATCAATGAGCAGTTCTTC. Full variable domain (rest looked up from reference TRBV7-6 and TRBJ2-1): GAGVSQSPRYKVTKRGQDVALRCDPISGHVSLYWYRQALGQGPEFLTYFNYEAQQDKSGLPNDRFSAERPEGSISTLTIQRTEQRDSAMYRCASSPGSGIINEQFFGPGTRLTVL.

This chain links TRBV11-3 with TRBJ2-7; 8 positions agree with TRBD1. The CDR3 contains 15 residues. After removal of 5 bases from V and 0 bases from J, the junction contained 6 bases not matched to a gene. In germline, CDR1 is SGHNT, CDR2 YENEEA. The CDR3 DNA reads TGTGCCAGCAGCCCGACAGGGGCGAGCTCCTACGAGCAGTACTTC. It encodes CASSPTGASSYEQYF.

The chain carries TRBV5-8 and TRBJ1-5; perhaps TRBD1 as D (5 bases). V was shortened by 2 bases and J by 1 base, with 13 bases between the two germline ends. Germline values: CDR1 SGHTS, CDR2 YDEGEE. The CDR3 loop spans 16 amino acids. In DNA, the CDR3 is TGTGCCAGCAGCTTTTTGCGGGGGTTGAGCAATCAGCCCCAGCATTTT. Translated, it gives CASSFLRGLSNQPQHF.

The chain combines TRBV18 with TRBJ1-3; D not certain. The CDR3 is 16 amino acids. V lost 1 base and J 0 bases, leaving 10 bases between the germline ends. From germline, CDR1 is KGHSH and CDR2 LQKENI. CDR3 DNA sequence: TGTGCCAGCTCACCACGTGAGAGAAGCTCTGGAAACACCATATATTTT. It yields the protein CASSPRERSSGNTIYF.

This clone appeared once. This chain uses TRBV5-1 with TRBJ2-5; 9 nucleotides agree with TRBD2. V lost 3 bases to trimming and J lost 2 bases; unmatched junction nucleotides: 8. The CDR3 is 16 amino acids. Germline assignment: CDR1 SGHRS and CDR2 YFSETQ. In nucleotides, the CDR3 is TGCGCCAGCAGCTGGGGCGGGAGGGCCCGACAAGAGACCCAGTACTTC. Translation gives CASSWGGRARQETQYF.

V gene TRBV5-6 combines with J gene TRBJ2-3; tentative D call: TRBD1 (7 bases). The V and J ends lost 3 bases and 5 bases respectively, with 19 bases between them. Germline values: CDR1 SGHDT, CDR2 YYEEEE. CDR3 length equals 16 residues. CDR3: CASSSFGNRGGDTQYF. The DNA for the CDR3 is TGTGCCAGCAGCTCTTTTGGCAACAGGGGAGGAGATACGCAGTATTTT.

V usage is TRBV7-9 and J usage is TRBJ1-2, with D tentatively TRBD1 (5 bases). This CDR3 comprises 13 residues. CDR1 and CDR2 from the germline V gene are SEHNR and FQNEAQ (reference sequence). V lost 4 bases to trimming and J lost 8 bases, with 14 bases between them. CDR3 residues: CASSYGHNWGYTF. The CDR3 DNA reads as TGTGCCAGCAGCTACGGACATAATTGGGGCTACACCTTC.

The chain recombines TRBV5-6 with TRBJ2-5; maybe TRBD2 (6 bases). The V end lost 4 bases, the J end lost 5 bases, and 12 bases lay between the germline ends. CDR1 and CDR2 from the germline V gene are SGHDT and YYEEEE. This CDR3 comprises 13 residues. The DNA of the CDR3 is TGTGCCAGCAGCAATGGACGGGGGGAGACCCAGTACTTC. Protein: CASSNGRGETQYF.

This rearrangement joins TRBV12-5 to TRBJ1-1, with 7 nucleotides matching TRBD1. CDR1 is LGHNT, CDR2 FRNRAP, per germline. The CDR3 spans 17 residues. The trim removed 2 bases at V and 0 bases at J, leaving 9 bases unmatched. In DNA, the CDR3 is TGTGCTAGTGGTTTGATTATGGGCGGACAGGTGAACACTGAAGCTTTCTTT. It yields the protein CASGLIMGGQVNTEAFF.

The chain recombines TRBV5-1 with TRBJ2-3; TRBD2 agrees at 13 bases. This CDR3 has 17 amino acids. Germline-derived CDR1 and CDR2 are SGHRS and YFSETQ. J lost 6 bases, V lost 5 bases, and 12 bases had no gene match. This CDR3 is CASRWTSGGVTTDTQYF. The DNA for the CDR3 is TGCGCCAGCAGATGGACTAGCGGGGGAGTAACAACGGATACGCAGTATTTT.

The sample holds one count of this clone. V gene TRBV7-9 combines with J gene TRBJ1-2; perhaps TRBD1 as D (6 bases). The CDR3 is 16 residues long. CDR1 and CDR2 from the germline V gene are SEHNR and FQNEAQ (reference sequence). Between the trimmed V and J ends, which lost 10 bases and 4 bases, there was a span of 25 bases. The CDR3 spells CATSIVYTGSGYGYTF. The DNA of the CDR3 is TGTGCCACCTCTATAGTGTATACAGGGTCGGGCTATGGCTACACCTTC.

The chain combines TRBV4-2 with TRBJ2-1, with 11 positions matching TRBD2. The V and J ends lost 2 bases and 7 bases, in that order; junction bases with no gene match: 4. This CDR3 spans 15 amino acids. Germline V CDR1 and CDR2: LGHNA, YNFKEQ. CDR3 bases: TGTGCCAGCAGCCAAATTAGCGGGGGGGCGAATGAGCAGTTCTTC. Its protein is CASSQISGGANEQFF.

This clone has a handful of counts. This chain uses TRBV2 with TRBJ1-2; 10 positions agree with TRBD1. CDR1 and CDR2 (germline): SNHLY, FYNNEI. After removal of 7 bases from V and 6 bases from J, the junction contained 5 bases not matched to a gene. The CDR3 loop spans 13 amino acids. The DNA of the CDR3 is TGTGCCAGCACCTTCGACAGGGGGCATGGCTACACCTTC. Its protein product is CASTFDRGHGYTF.

The chain links TRBV2 to TRBJ1-6, with 7 positions matching TRBD1. Trimming cost V 2 bases and J 9 bases; bases outside gene matches: 7. The germline V gene has CDR1 SNHLY and CDR2 FYNNEI. This CDR3 has 15 amino acids. The CDR3 loop reads CASSEWAGGGSPLHF. The CDR3 nucleotides read TGTGCCAGCAGTGAATGGGCAGGGGGAGGTTCACCCCTCCACTTT.

Here the CDR3 reads CAIGRDNQPQHF. CDR3 sequence (DNA): TGTGCCATCGGCAGGGACAATCAGCCCCAGCATTTT. This rearrangement joins TRBV10-3 to TRBJ1-5; a possible D gene is TRBD1 (5 bases). The CDR3 sequence is 12 residues long. Deletions cut 8 bases from V and 3 bases from J, with 8 bases between. Germline values: CDR1 ENHRY, CDR2 SYGVKD.

This chain connects TRBV10-1 to TRBJ2-7, with TRBD1 as a possible D gene (8 bases). Between the trimmed V and J ends, which lost 7 bases and 5 bases, there was a span of 27 bases. Germline lookup yields CDR1 WNHNN and CDR2 SYGVQD (reference sequence). The CDR3 runs 17 residues. The CDR3 here is CASIPGQGERDSNEQYF. DNA of the CDR3: TGCGCCAGCATCCCCGGACAGGGTGAGCGGGACTCAAACGAGCAGTACTTC.

The J gene is TRBJ2-1, the V gene TRBV5-1; tentatively, D is TRBD2 (6 bases). The CDR3 runs 15 residues. CDR1 and CDR2 (germline): SGHRS, YFSETQ. Between the trimmed V and J ends, which lost 2 bases and 5 bases, there was a span of 14 bases. CDR3 sequence reads: CASSLEGGTDNEQFF. The CDR3 nucleotides are TGCGCCAGCAGCTTAGAGGGAGGAACGGACAATGAGCAGTTCTTC.

This chain connects TRBV2 to TRBJ2-1; a possible D gene is TRBD2 (6 bases). V lost 7 bases, J lost 4 bases, and 14 bases lay in between. The CDR3 length is 14 residues. Germline V gene data show CDR1 as SNHLY and CDR2 as FYNNEI. The CDR3 DNA sequence: TGTGCCAGCATAGGAGGGACCCTGTACAATGAGCAGTTCTTC. Its translation is CASIGGTLYNEQFF.

This sequence joins TRBV11-2 and TRBJ1-4, with unresolved D. CDR3 length: 13 residues. In germline, CDR1 is SGHAT, CDR2 FQNNGV. Trimming shortened V by 0 bases and J by 15 bases, and 14 bases separated the two germline ends. The CDR3 is CASSLDLFVGLFF. The DNA for the CDR3 is TGTGCCAGCAGCTTAGATCTGTTCGTCGGGTTGTTTTTT.

The chain links TRBV6-1 to TRBJ2-4; D might be TRBD1 (6 bases). The CDR3 is made up of 16 amino acids. Germline CDR1 is MNHNS and CDR2 is SASEGT. V was pared by 2 bases and J by 12 bases, with 23 bases between. The CDR3 sequence: CASSEIFATGPLSQYF. As DNA, the CDR3 is TGTGCCAGCAGTGAAATTTTTGCGACAGGTCCCTTGAGTCAGTACTTC.

The chain carries TRBV7-3 and TRBJ2-7; 11 positions match TRBD2. With V trimmed by 4 bases and J by 7 bases, 12 bases remained unmatched. The germline gives CDR1 SGHTA, CDR2 FQGTGA. The CDR3 contains 16 residues. For the CDR3, the DNA is TGTGCCAGCAGCTCCCACAGTAGCGGGGGGGCGCAAGAGCAGTACTTC. It yields the protein CASSSHSSGGAQEQYF.

This clone was counted a few times. The V and J genes are TRBV7-2 and TRBJ1-3; TRBD1 agrees at 9 bases. Germline V CDR1 and CDR2: SGHTA, FQGNSA. V shed 5 bases, J shed 4 bases, and the junction held 6 bases outside the gene matches. The CDR3 has 15 residues. CDR3 nucleotide sequence: TGTGCCAGCAGCATTTACAGGGGGCGCGGAAACACCATATATTTT. Protein: CASSIYRGRGNTIYF.

The chain recombines TRBV4-1 with TRBJ2-1; a possible D gene is TRBD1 (6 bases). The germline V and J ends were trimmed by 6 bases and 2 bases, with 14 bases remaining between them. CDR3 length equals 15 residues. Germline V gene data show CDR1 as MGHRA and CDR2 as YSYEKL. DNA for the CDR3: TGCGCCAGCAGACCTACAGGGCCCACCTACAATGAGCAGTTCTTC. This sequence encodes CASRPTGPTYNEQFF.

The rearrangement uses TRBV28 and TRBJ2-5; 14 bases line up with TRBD2. The germline CDR1 and CDR2 sequences are MDHEN and SYDVKM. The CDR3 spans 15 residues. Losses at the gene ends were 3 bases for V and 5 bases for J; bases not matched to a gene: 2. The CDR3 nucleotides read TGTGCCAGCAGTTTCGGGACTAGCGGGAGCGAGACCCAGTACTTC. Its translation is CASSFGTSGSETQYF.